The 11 T cell receptor beta chains listed next were all sequenced from one sample in a study of vaccination and CD4 T cells after COVID-19. This sample's treatment: approximately 9-day PBMC culture with coronavirus spike peptide pools or control peptides (ViraFEST assay). These receptors' targets are unknown. Sequenced with the Oncomine TCR Beta short-read assay was DNA taken from cultured CD4+ T cells. TCRdb reprocessed the PCR reads via MiXCR and lists one record per CDR3 protein. Of 15,000 or so distinct CDR3 sequences listed, roughly 29% are singletons. The sequenced sample was cultured CD4+ T cells from blood. These receptors came from a human donor with COVID-19.

The chain combines TRBV11-3 with TRBJ2-2; the D is unclear. The V end was cut by 1 base, the J end by 4 bases, with 7 bases between. The CDR3 runs 14 residues. Per germline, CDR1 SGHNT and CDR2 YENEEA. CDR3 residues: CASSLVRGTGELFF. CDR3 DNA sequence: TGTGCCAGCAGCTTAGTCCGAGGCACCGGGGAGCTGTTTTTT. The variable domain in full, with the rest retrieved from reference TRBV11-3 and TRBJ2-2, is EAGVVQSPRYKIIEKKQPVAFWCNPISGHNTLYWYLQNLGQGPELLIRYENEEAVDDSQLPKDRFSAERLKGVDSTLKIQPAELGDSAVYLCASSLVRGTGELFFGEGSRLTVL.

There are a few counts of this clonotype. The chain has TRBV7-8 and TRBJ1-5; D remains ambiguous. The CDR3 loop spans 13 amino acids. The germline CDR1 and CDR2 sequences are SGHVS and FQNEAQ. V dropped 0 bases and J dropped 6 bases, with 6 bases sitting between them. CDR3 DNA: TGTGCCAGCAGCTTAGCTCGGGCTCAGCCCCAGCATTTT. This gives the protein CASSLARAQPQHF. The whole variable domain, remainder taken from reference TRBV7-8 and TRBJ1-5, is GAGVSQSPRYKVAKRGQDVALRCDPISGHVSLFWYQQALGQGPEFLTYFQNEAQLDKSGLPSDRFFAERPEGSVSTLKIQRTQQEDSAVYLCASSLARAQPQHFGDGTRLSIL.

The chain is built from TRBV20-1 and TRBJ2-2; D perhaps matches TRBD1 (5 bases). Germline CDR1 is DFQATT and CDR2 is SNEGSKA (reference sequence). Trimming shortened V by 6 bases and J by 4 bases, and 18 bases separated the two germline ends. This CDR3 spans 15 amino acids. As DNA, the CDR3 is TGCAGTGCCCCAAGGGGCAGAGGATCCACCGGGGAGCTGTTTTTT. Protein sequence: CSAPRGRGSTGELFF.

This clonotype was found a few times. The chain joins TRBV11-2 to TRBJ2-5, with D possibly TRBD2 on 7 matching bases. The CDR3 is 15 residues long. Germline V CDR1 and CDR2: SGHAT, FQNNGV. The V end lost 4 bases, the J end lost 1 base, and 13 bases lay between the germline ends. The CDR3 DNA reads TGTGCCAGCAGCTCCCAAGGGGGGGCCCAAGAGACCCAGTACTTC. Protein: CASSSQGGAQETQYF.

This clonotype appeared a few times. V is TRBV5-4 and J is TRBJ2-2; D could derive from TRBD1 or TRBD2 (7 bases each). Germline CDR1 reads SGHNT; CDR2 reads YYREEE (reference sequence). The CDR3 length is 17 residues. With 0 bases removed from V and 3 bases from J, the gap between germline ends came to 15 bases. CDR3 protein: CASSLDEAGGDTGELFF. CDR3 nucleotide sequence: TGTGCCAGCAGCTTGGACGAGGCAGGGGGGGACACCGGGGAGCTGTTTTTT.

This chain uses TRBV4-2 with TRBJ2-5; 10 bases agree with TRBD1. CDR3 size: 14 residues. V dropped 4 bases and J dropped 4; count of bases not matched to a gene: 3. CDR1 is LGHNA, CDR2 YNFKEQ, per germline. CDR3 in amino acids: CASSRRDRGETQYF. DNA for the CDR3: TGTGCCAGCAGCCGGAGGGACAGGGGAGAGACCCAGTACTTC.

This clonotype was counted between two and nine times. The chain links TRBV2 to TRBJ2-3, with a tentative D call TRBD1 (6 bases). Trimming removed 8 bases from V and 6 bases from J, with 21 bases in between. This CDR3 has 15 residues. Germline V gene data show CDR1 as SNHLY and CDR2 as FYNNEI. CDR3 coding DNA: TGTGCCAGCGAGATACAGGGTACGGTGACGGATACGCAGTATTTT. Translating gives CASEIQGTVTDTQYF. Full variable domain (remainder filled in from reference TRBV2 and TRBJ2-3): EPEVTQTPSHQVTQMGQEVILRCVPISNHLYFYWYRQILGQKVEFLVSFYNNEISEKSEIFDDQFSVERPDGSNFTLKIRSTKLEDSAMYFCASEIQGTVTDTQYFGPGTRLTVL.

CDR3 region: CASSIGDRTTDTQYF. The CDR3 region has the DNA TGTGCCAGTAGTATAGGGGACAGGACCACAGATACGCAGTATTTT. The chain combines TRBV19 with TRBJ2-3; 8 nucleotides agree with TRBD1. Germline lookup yields CDR1 LNHDA and CDR2 SQIVND (reference sequence). The J segment lost 2 bases and the V segment lost 1 base, leaving 2 bases of the junction unmatched. The CDR3 length is 15 residues.

The chain recombines TRBV5-5 with TRBJ2-2; the D gene could be TRBD1 or TRBD2 (5 bases each). Germline V lookup: CDR1 SGHKS, CDR2 YYEKEE (reference sequence). The CDR3 has 14 residues. Trimming cost V 1 base and J 4 bases, with 8 bases left between them. The CDR3 spells CASSLYGATGELFF. CDR3 nucleotide sequence: TGTGCCAGCAGCTTGTACGGGGCCACCGGGGAGCTGTTTTTT.

The V and J genes are TRBV7-2 and TRBJ2-1; no firm D call. This CDR3 comprises 11 residues. The V gene's germline CDR1 is SGHTA and CDR2 FQGNSA. Between the trimmed V and J ends, which lost 1 base and 8 bases, there was a span of 3 bases. The CDR3 DNA is TGTGCCAGCAGCTTAGAGGATGAGCAGTTCTTC. Residues: CASSLEDEQFF.

The count of this clonotype is one. The genes are TRBV19 and TRBJ1-1, with TRBD1 as a possible D gene (5 bases). Deletions cut 4 bases from V and 6 bases from J, with 12 bases between. The V gene's germline CDR1 is LNHDA and CDR2 SQIVND (reference sequence). The CDR3 covers 13 residues. CDR3 DNA sequence: TGTGCCAGTAGTACCACAGGCGGCGCTGAAGCTTTCTTT. Amino acid sequence: CASSTTGGAEAFF.